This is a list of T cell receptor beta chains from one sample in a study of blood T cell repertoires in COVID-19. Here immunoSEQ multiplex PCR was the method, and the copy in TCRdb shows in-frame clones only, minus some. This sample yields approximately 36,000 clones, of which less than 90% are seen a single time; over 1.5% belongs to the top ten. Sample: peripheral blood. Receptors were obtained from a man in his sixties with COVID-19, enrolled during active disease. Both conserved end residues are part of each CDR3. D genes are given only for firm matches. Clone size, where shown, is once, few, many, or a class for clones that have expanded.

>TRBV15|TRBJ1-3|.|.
CATRYEGEGSGHTIYF
TGTGCCACCAGGTACGAAGGGGAAGGGTCCGGGCACACCATATATTTT
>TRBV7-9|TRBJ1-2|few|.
CASSFTGWGSYGYTF
TGTGCCAGCAGTTTTACAGGGTGGGGTTCCTATGGCTACACCTTC
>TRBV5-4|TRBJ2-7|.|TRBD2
CASSHGGGSAYEQYF
TGTGCCAGCAGCCACGGGGGGGGTTCGGCCTACGAGCAGTACTTC
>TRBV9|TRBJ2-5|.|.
CASSASRGGVETQYF
TGTGCCAGCAGCGCCTCCCGAGGAGGGGTCGAGACCCAGTACTTC
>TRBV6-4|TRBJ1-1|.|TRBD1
CASKKQGEGTEAFF
TGTGCCAGCAAGAAACAGGGGGAGGGCACTGAAGCTTTCTTT
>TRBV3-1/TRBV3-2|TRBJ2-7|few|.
CASSIRGDLYEQYF
TGTGCCAGCAGCATCCGGGGAGATCTTTACGAGCAGTACTTC
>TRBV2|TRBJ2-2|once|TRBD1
CASSRDRGRNTGELFF
TGTGCCAGCAGCCGGGACAGGGGGCGGAACACCGGGGAGCTGTTTTTT
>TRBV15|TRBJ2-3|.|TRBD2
CATSRDLLAGADTQYF
TGTGCCACCAGCAGAGATCTACTAGCGGGAGCCGATACGCAGTATTTT
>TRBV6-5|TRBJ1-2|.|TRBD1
CASRQGQGRGYTF
TGTGCCAGCAGGCAAGGACAGGGACGGGGCTACACCTTC
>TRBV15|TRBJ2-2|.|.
CATSRDGVSTGELFF
TGTGCCACCAGCAGAGACGGTGTGAGCACCGGGGAGCTGTTTTTT
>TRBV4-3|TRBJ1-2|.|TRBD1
CASSQDQRTGGDYGYTF
TGCGCCAGCAGCCAAGACCAGAGGACAGGGGGCGACTATGGCTACACCTTC
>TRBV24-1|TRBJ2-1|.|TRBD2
CATSRLAGFNEQFF
TGTGCCACCAGTCGACTAGCGGGTTTCAATGAGCAGTTCTTC
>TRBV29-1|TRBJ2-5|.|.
CSVRGGFQETQYF
TGCAGCGTTCGAGGCGGTTTCCAAGAGACCCAGTACTTC
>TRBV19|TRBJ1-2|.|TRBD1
CASSTLNPAGTGVSYGYTF
TGTGCCAGTAGTACCCTAAATCCAGCCGGGACAGGGGTCTCCTATGGCTACACCTTC
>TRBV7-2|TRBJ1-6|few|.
CASSLKIMTGSPLHF
TGTGCCAGCAGCTTAAAGATTATGACAGGCTCACCCCTCCACTTT
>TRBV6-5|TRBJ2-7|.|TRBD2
CASSYSGGGPGEQYF
TGTGCCAGCAGTTACTCGGGGGGAGGGCCGGGGGAGCAGTACTTC
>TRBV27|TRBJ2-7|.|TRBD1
CASRSFLRGNEQYF
TGTGCCAGCAGATCTTTCCTCAGGGGGAACGAGCAGTACTTC
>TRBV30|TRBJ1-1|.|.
CAWSHMNTEAFF
TGTGCCTGGAGTCACATGAACACTGAAGCTTTCTTT
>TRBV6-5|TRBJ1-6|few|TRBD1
CASTDGTGHYSPLHF
TGTGCCAGCACCGACGGGACAGGGCATTATTCACCCCTCCACTTT
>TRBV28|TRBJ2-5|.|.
CASSFGGLETQYF
TGTGCCAGCAGTTTTGGGGGCCTGGAGACCCAGTACTTC
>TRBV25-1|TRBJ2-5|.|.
CASSEYISETQYF
TGTGCCAGCAGTGAATATATCTCAGAGACCCAGTACTTC
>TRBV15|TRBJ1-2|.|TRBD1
CATSGDRGNGYTF
TGTGCCACCAGCGGTGACAGGGGGAATGGCTACACCTTC
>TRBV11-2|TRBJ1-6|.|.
CASSIVGGFNSPLHF
TGTGCCAGCAGCATTGTCGGGGGGTTTAATTCACCCCTCCACTTT
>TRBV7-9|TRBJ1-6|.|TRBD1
CASSHNRGNSPLHF
TGTGCCAGCAGCCATAACAGGGGCAATTCACCCCTCCACTTT
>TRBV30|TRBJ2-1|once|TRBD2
CAWGAGVILGEQFF
TGTGCCTGGGGGGCGGGAGTTATCCTGGGTGAGCAGTTCTTC
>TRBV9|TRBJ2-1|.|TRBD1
CASSAYQYRGHEQFF
TGTGCCAGCAGCGCTTACCAATACAGGGGCCATGAGCAGTTCTTC
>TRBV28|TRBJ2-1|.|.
CASSASDHYNEQFF
TGTGCCAGCTCGGCTAGCGACCACTACAATGAGCAGTTCTTC
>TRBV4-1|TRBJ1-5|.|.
CASSQVTGNQPQHF
TGCGCCAGCAGCCAAGTAACGGGCAATCAGCCCCAGCATTTT
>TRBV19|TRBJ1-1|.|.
CASSGLGTEAFF
TGTGCCAGCTCAGGGTTGGGCACTGAAGCTTTCTTT
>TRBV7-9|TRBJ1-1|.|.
CASSYGGTDTEAFF
TGTGCCAGCAGCTACGGAGGGACCGACACTGAAGCTTTCTTT
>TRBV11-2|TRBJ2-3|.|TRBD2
CASRLDGRTDTQYF
TGTGCCAGCAGGTTAGACGGGAGGACAGATACGCAGTATTTT
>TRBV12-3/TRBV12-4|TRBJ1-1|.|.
CASSFRGVEAFF
TGTGCCAGCAGTTTCCGGGGTGTTGAAGCTTTCTTT
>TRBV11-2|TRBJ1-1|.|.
CASSLGYGMGTEAFF
TGTGCCAGCAGCTTAGGGTACGGGATGGGCACTGAAGCTTTCTTT
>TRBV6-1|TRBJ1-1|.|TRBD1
CASRTPGGSFF
TGTGCCAGCAGGACGCCAGGGGGGTCTTTCTTT
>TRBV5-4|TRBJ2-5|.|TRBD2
CASSFGLAGGPEETQYF
TGTGCCAGCAGCTTCGGACTAGCGGGAGGGCCGGAGGAGACCCAGTACTTC
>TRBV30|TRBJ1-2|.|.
CAWAIGGAYGYTF
TGTGCCTGGGCCATTGGGGGGGCCTATGGCTACACCTTC
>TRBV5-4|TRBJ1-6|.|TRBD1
CASTMDRGYSPLHF
TGTGCCAGCACCATGGACAGGGGGTATTCACCCCTCCACTTT
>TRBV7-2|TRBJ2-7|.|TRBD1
CASSLGTGAPQLYEQYF
TGTGCCAGCAGCCTCGGGACAGGGGCTCCCCAACTCTACGAGCAGTACTTC
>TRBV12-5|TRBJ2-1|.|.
CASGLGRGDIYNEQFF
TGTGCTAGTGGTTTGGGGAGGGGCGACATCTACAATGAGCAGTTCTTC
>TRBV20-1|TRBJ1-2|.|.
CSARAGDGYTF
TGCAGTGCAAGAGCGGGGGATGGCTACACCTTC
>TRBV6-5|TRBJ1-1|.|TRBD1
CASSRGDRVSEAFF
TGTGCCAGCAGCCGGGGGGACAGGGTCAGTGAAGCTTTCTTT
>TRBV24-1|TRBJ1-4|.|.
CATSAGWGQAEKLFF
TGTGCCACCAGTGCGGGCTGGGGGCAGGCTGAAAAACTGTTTTTT
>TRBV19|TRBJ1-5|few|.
CASKWRVDSNQPQHF
TGTGCCAGTAAGTGGCGGGTGGATAGCAATCAGCCCCAGCATTTT
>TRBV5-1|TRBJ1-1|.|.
CASSLGGSITNTEAFF
TGCGCCAGCAGCTTGGGCGGGAGTATCACGAACACTGAAGCTTTCTTT
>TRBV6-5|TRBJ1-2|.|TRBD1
CASTSSGTGWNGYTF
TGTGCCAGCACCTCCTCCGGGACAGGATGGAATGGCTACACCTTC
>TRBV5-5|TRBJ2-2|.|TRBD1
CASSWDSTGELFF
TGTGCCAGCAGCTGGGACAGTACCGGGGAGCTGTTTTTT
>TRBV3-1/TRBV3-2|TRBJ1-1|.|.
CASSQERSGSEAFF
TGTGCCAGCAGCCAAGAAAGGTCTGGTAGCGAAGCTTTCTTT
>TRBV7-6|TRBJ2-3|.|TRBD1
CASSVQGAADTQYF
TGTGCCAGCAGCGTACAGGGGGCCGCAGATACGCAGTATTTT
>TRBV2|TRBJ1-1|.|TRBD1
CATGGRTEAFF
TGTGCCACAGGGGGTCGCACTGAAGCTTTCTTT
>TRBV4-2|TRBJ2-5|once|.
CASSQDLNLRETQYF
TGTGCCAGCAGCCAAGATTTGAATTTACGGGAGACCCAGTACTTC
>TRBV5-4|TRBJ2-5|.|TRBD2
CASSLGLAAETQYF
TGTGCCAGCAGCTTGGGACTAGCGGCAGAGACCCAGTACTTC
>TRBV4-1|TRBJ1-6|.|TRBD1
CASSHGTEGNSPLHF
TGCGCCAGCAGCCACGGGACAGAGGGAAATTCACCCCTCCACTTT